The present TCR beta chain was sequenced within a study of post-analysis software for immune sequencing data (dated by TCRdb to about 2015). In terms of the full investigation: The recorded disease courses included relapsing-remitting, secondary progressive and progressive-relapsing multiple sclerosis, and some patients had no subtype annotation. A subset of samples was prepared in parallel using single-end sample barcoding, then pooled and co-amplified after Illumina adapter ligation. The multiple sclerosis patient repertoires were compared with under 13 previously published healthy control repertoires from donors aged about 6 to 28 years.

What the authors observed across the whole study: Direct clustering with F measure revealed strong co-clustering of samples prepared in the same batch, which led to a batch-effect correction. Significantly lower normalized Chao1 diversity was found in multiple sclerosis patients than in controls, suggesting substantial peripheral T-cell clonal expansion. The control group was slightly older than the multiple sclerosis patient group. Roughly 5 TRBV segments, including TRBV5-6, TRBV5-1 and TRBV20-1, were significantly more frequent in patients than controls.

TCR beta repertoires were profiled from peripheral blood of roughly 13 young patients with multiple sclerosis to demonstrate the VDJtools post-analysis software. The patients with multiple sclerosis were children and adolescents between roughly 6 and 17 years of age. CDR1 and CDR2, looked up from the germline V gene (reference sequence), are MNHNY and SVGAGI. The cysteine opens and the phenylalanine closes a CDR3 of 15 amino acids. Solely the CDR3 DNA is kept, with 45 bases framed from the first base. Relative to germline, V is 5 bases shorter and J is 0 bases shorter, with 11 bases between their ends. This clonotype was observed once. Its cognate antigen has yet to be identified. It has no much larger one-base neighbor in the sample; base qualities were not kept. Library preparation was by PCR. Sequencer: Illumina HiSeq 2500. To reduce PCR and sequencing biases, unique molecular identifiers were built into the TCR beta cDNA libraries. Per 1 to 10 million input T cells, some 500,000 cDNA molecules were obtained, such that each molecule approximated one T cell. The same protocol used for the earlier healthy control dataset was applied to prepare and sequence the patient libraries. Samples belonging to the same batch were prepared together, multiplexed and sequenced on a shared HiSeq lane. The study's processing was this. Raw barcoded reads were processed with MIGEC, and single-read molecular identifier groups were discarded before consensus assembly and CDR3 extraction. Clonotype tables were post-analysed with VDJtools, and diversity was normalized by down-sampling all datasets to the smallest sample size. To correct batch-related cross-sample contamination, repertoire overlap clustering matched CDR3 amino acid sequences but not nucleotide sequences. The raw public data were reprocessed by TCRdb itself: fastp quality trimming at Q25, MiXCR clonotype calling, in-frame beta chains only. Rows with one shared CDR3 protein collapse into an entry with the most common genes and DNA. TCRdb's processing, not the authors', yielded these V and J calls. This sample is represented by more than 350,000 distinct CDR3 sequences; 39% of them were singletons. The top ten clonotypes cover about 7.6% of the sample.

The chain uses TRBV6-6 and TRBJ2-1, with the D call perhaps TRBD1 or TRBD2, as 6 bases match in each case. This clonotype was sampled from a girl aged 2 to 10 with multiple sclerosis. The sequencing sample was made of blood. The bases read TGTGCCAGCAGTCCCAAGGGGGGCTCCTACAATGAGCAGTTCTTC. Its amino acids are CASSPKGGSYNEQFF.